The TCR beta chain under discussion was sequenced for a study of T cell responses to AZD1222 COVID-19 vaccine. A word on this clone: What it recognizes is unknown.

Method: immunoSEQ multiplex PCR; TCRdb's copy keeps in-frame clones and lacks some. The data hold 130,000 to 150,000 clones, with 88% observed a single time. General study results and limits: Just six AZD1222 recipients were seropositive at baseline. Spike was spanned by vaccine-associated CD4 TCRs, with dominance at 160-218 and 743-854.

CDR3 length: 16 amino acids. The V gene's germline CDR1 is LGHDT and CDR2 YNNKEL (reference sequence). The V and J ends lost 4 bases and 0 bases, in that order; junction bases with no gene match: 7. This TCR was recovered from an adult in good health. The gene calls are TRBV3-1 (or the pseudogene TRBV3-2) and TRBJ1-2; 8 nucleotides match TRBD1. The starting material was peripheral blood, obtained on day 0 of AZD1222 vaccination. The CDR3 region is CASSPLGQGANYGYTF. CDR3 nucleotide sequence: TGTGCCAGCAGCCCACTCGGACAGGGCGCTAACTATGGCTACACCTTC.